This TCR beta chain was recorded in a study of blood T cell repertoires in COVID-19. Study details: Samples representing acute and convalescent COVID-19 were sourced from the United States, Italy and Spain.

Under the authors' procedure: Amplification with reference gene primers provided the estimates of nucleated cell counts. The table came from immunoSEQ multiplex PCR; TCRdb's copy has only in-frame clones and leaves some out. D and trimming were read from the DNA, whereas the V and J calls and clone size are those reported in that table. This table holds 90,000 to 140,000 clones, roughly 76% found once. Trimming cost V 2 bases and J 2 bases; bases outside gene matches: 2. CDR1 is SGDLS and CDR2 is YYNGEE in the germline V gene. This CDR3 spans 14 amino acids. The receptor comes from a woman aged 65 to 85 with acute or convalescent COVID-19. The chain has TRBV9 and TRBJ2-5; TRBD2 matches 8 bases. Sequenced sample: peripheral blood. The CDR3 region has the DNA TGTGCCAGCAGCGTTGGCGGGGGGCAAGAGACCCAGTACTTC. This gives the protein CASSVGGGQETQYF.